What follows are 30 T cell receptor beta chains derived from one specimen sequenced in a study of blood T cell repertoires in COVID-19. Method: immunoSEQ multiplex PCR; TCRdb's copy keeps in-frame clones and lacks some. The repertoire holds 200,000 to 250,000 clones, with 80% to 90% as singletons. Input material: PBMCs or T cells enriched from blood (not recorded which). The receptors stem from a woman between 18 and 30 years old in a cohort exposed to, infected with or recovered from COVID-19 (not recorded which).

The CDR3, as DNA: TGTGCCAGCAGTGATGACAGGGGAAATTTGTATGGCTACACCTTC. Translation: CASSDDRGNLYGYTF. The V call is TRBV2, the J call TRBJ1-2, with 8 bases aligning to TRBD1. The CDR3 covers 15 residues. Germline CDR1 and CDR2: SNHLY and FYNNEI. J lost 5 bases, V lost 3 bases, and 8 bases had no gene match.

The chain joins TRBV5-1 to TRBJ1-1; unclear D gene. Trimming left V 1 base short and J 0 bases short, with 4 bases between. The CDR3 spans 13 residues. Germline V gene sequence: CDR1 SGHRS, CDR2 YFSETQ. Here the CDR3 reads CASSLTMNTEAFF. The CDR3 nucleotides read TGCGCCAGCAGCTTGACAATGAACACTGAAGCTTTCTTT.

The chain's CDR3 is CASSPGASGYNEQFF. The CDR3 coding sequence is TGTGCCAGCAGCCCAGGCGCTAGCGGGTACAATGAGCAGTTCTTC. This rearrangement joins TRBV9 to TRBJ2-1; 8 nucleotides match TRBD2. The ends lost 4 bases at V and 4 bases at J; junction bases unmatched: 7. Germline V gene lookup returns CDR1 SGDLS and CDR2 YYNGEE. This CDR3 region has 15 residues. The full variable domain, rest sourced from reference TRBV9 and TRBJ2-1, is DSGVTQTPKHLITATGQRVTLRCSPRSGDLSVYWYQQSLDQGLQFLIQYYNGEERAKGNILERFSAQQFPDLHSELNLSSLELGDSALYFCASSPGASGYNEQFFGPGTRLTVL.

The V gene is TRBV11-3, the J gene TRBJ1-4; TRBD1 matches 10 bases. V was clipped by 5 bases and J by 7 bases; unmatched bases: 1. This CDR3 comprises 13 residues. In germline, CDR1 is SGHNT, CDR2 YENEEA. The CDR3 nucleotides are TGTGCCAGCAGCCGGGACAGGGGTGAAAAACTGTTTTTT. This encodes CASSRDRGEKLFF.

CDR3 in amino acids: CASSAGSRSDTQYF. The CDR3 nucleotides read TGTGCCAGCAGCGCCGGGAGCAGGTCAGATACGCAGTATTTT. The chain is built from TRBV9 and TRBJ2-3; the D gene is possibly TRBD2 (6 bases). The germline V and J ends were trimmed by 3 bases and 4 bases, with 12 bases remaining between them. Germline-derived CDR1 and CDR2 are SGDLS and YYNGEE. The CDR3 consists of 14 residues. The full variable domain, with the rest looked up from reference TRBV9 and TRBJ2-3, is DSGVTQTPKHLITATGQRVTLRCSPRSGDLSVYWYQQSLDQGLQFLIQYYNGEERAKGNILERFSAQQFPDLHSELNLSSLELGDSALYFCASSAGSRSDTQYFGPGTRLTVL.

The gene calls are TRBV7-8 and TRBJ2-7; D unclear. Germline V gene sequence: CDR1 SGHVS, CDR2 FQNEAQ. This CDR3 contains 14 residues. The V and J ends lost 1 base and 2 bases respectively, with 9 bases between them. CDR3 nucleotide sequence: TGTGCCAGCAGCTTAGGATTAGATCCCTACGAGCAGTACTTC. Translating it yields CASSLGLDPYEQYF.

V is TRBV19 and J is TRBJ2-2; maybe TRBD1 (8 bases). Between the trimmed V and J ends, which lost 1 base and 6 bases, there was a span of 12 bases. This CDR3 comprises 15 residues. Germline assignment: CDR1 LNHDA and CDR2 SQIVND (reference sequence). The DNA for the CDR3 is TGTGCCAGTAGTATAGTTACAGGGGGGGCCGGGGAGCTGTTTTTT. This encodes CASSIVTGGAGELFF.

CDR3 sequence reads: CASSPGTKANYGYTF. CDR3 nucleotide sequence: TGTGCCAGCTCACCCGGGACTAAAGCTAACTATGGCTACACCTTC. This chain links TRBV18 with TRBJ1-2; D might be TRBD1 (5 bases). Germline V gene sequence: CDR1 KGHSH, CDR2 LQKENI. The CDR3 is 15 amino acids. V lost 3 bases, J lost 0 bases, and 11 bases lay in between.

V gene TRBV28 combines with J gene TRBJ1-2; TRBD1 aligns across 11 bases. J lost 6 bases, V lost 6 bases, and 6 bases had no gene match. Germline V lookup: CDR1 MDHEN, CDR2 SYDVKM. This CDR3 contains 14 residues. CDR3 region: CASRRWTGGHGYTF. The CDR3 DNA sequence: TGTGCCAGCAGACGATGGACAGGGGGCCATGGCTACACCTTC.

The J gene is TRBJ2-2, the V gene TRBV5-4; the D gene is possibly TRBD1 (6 bases). This CDR3 contains 15 residues. Trimming stripped 3 bases from V and 7 bases from J, with 16 bases between. Germline V gene data show CDR1 as SGHNT and CDR2 as YYREEE (reference sequence). DNA of the CDR3: TGTGCCAGCAGCTCCCCGGCAGGGGTCGGCGGGGAGCTGTTTTTT. Its protein is CASSSPAGVGGELFF.

The chain carries TRBV7-9 and TRBJ1-3, with 7 positions matching TRBD1. V lost 5 bases, J lost 2 bases, and 3 bases stayed unmatched. Germline assignment: CDR1 SEHNR and CDR2 FQNEAQ (reference sequence). CDR3 length equals 14 residues. The CDR3 spells CASSQTGPGNTIYF. Written as DNA, the CDR3 is TGTGCCAGCAGCCAGACAGGGCCTGGAAACACCATATATTTT.

The V call is TRBV5-1, the J call TRBJ1-2; 9 nucleotides line up with TRBD1. Per germline, CDR1 SGHRS and CDR2 YFSETQ. CDR3 length equals 12 residues. V trimming: 4 bases; J trimming: 9 bases; junction bases outside the gene matches: 4. DNA of the CDR3: TGCGCCAGCAGCCGGGACAGGGATCGCTACACCTTC. Its translation is CASSRDRDRYTF.

V is TRBV11-2 and J is TRBJ2-1; 8 bases map to TRBD2. This CDR3 has 17 residues. The germline V gene has CDR1 SGHAT and CDR2 FQNNGV. Trimming removed 3 bases from V and 0 bases from J; junction bases left unmatched: 7. The CDR3 coding sequence is TGTGCCAGCAGCTTCAATACGGCGGGGGGCTCCTACAATGAGCAGTTCTTC. Protein product: CASSFNTAGGSYNEQFF.

The V call is TRBV15, the J call TRBJ1-2; 7 bases are a match to TRBD1. CDR3 size: 17 residues. V shed 0 bases, J shed 2 bases, and the junction held 9 bases outside the gene matches. Germline V gene data show CDR1 as LNHNV and CDR2 as YYDKDF (reference sequence). In nucleotides, the CDR3 is TGTGCCACCAGCAGAGACCCAATTTTACAGGGGAACTATGGCTACACCTTC. Its translation is CATSRDPILQGNYGYTF.

This chain links TRBV7-9 with TRBJ2-2, with unresolved D. Germline CDR1 SEHNR, CDR2 FQNEAQ (reference sequence). Trimming stripped 2 bases from V and 0 bases from J, with 7 bases between. The CDR3 covers 15 residues. The CDR3 sequence is CASSLPEPNTGELFF. CDR3 in DNA: TGTGCCAGCAGCTTACCCGAGCCGAACACCGGGGAGCTGTTTTTT.

The CDR3 is CARCLPPFPLSNSPLHF. DNA of the CDR3: TGCGCCAGATGTCTTCCCCCCTTCCCCCTCTCCAATTCACCCCTCCACTTT. The gene calls are TRBV10-1 and TRBJ1-6; D is ambiguous. V was trimmed by 9 bases and J by 7 bases, leaving 25 bases between them. Germline V lookup: CDR1 WNHNN, CDR2 SYGVQD (reference sequence). CDR3 length equals 17 residues.

The chain is built from TRBV10-1 and TRBJ2-1; 11 bases line up with TRBD1. CDR1 is WNHNN and CDR2 is SYGVQD in the germline V gene (reference sequence). After removal of 5 bases from V and 9 bases from J, the junction contained 6 bases not matched to a gene. The CDR3 sequence is 14 residues long. The CDR3 loop is CASSRDRGVGEQFF. The DNA for the CDR3 is TGCGCCAGCAGTCGGGACAGGGGGGTAGGTGAGCAGTTCTTC.

This clone came up once. V is TRBV11-2 and J is TRBJ1-2, with a weak D call TRBD1 (5 bases). This CDR3 is built from 15 residues. The germline gives CDR1 SGHAT, CDR2 FQNNGV. Trimming cost V 6 bases and J 4 bases, with 18 bases left between them. The CDR3 DNA reads TGTGCCAGCAGACCAATCCAACACAGGCCCTATGGCTACACCTTC. Its protein is CASRPIQHRPYGYTF.

This clone was seen a handful of times. The rearrangement joins TRBV5-1 to TRBJ1-1; the match to TRBD1 covers 10 bases. Per germline, CDR1 SGHRS and CDR2 YFSETQ. V lost 4 bases, J lost 3 bases, and 0 bases stayed unmatched. This CDR3 has 13 residues. DNA for the CDR3: TGCGCCAGCAGCGACAGGGGGCACACTGAAGCTTTCTTT. Protein sequence: CASSDRGHTEAFF.

This rearrangement joins TRBV3-1 (or the pseudogene TRBV3-2) to TRBJ1-6; D not resolved. The CDR3 spans 15 residues. The V and J ends lost 4 bases and 10 bases respectively, with 17 bases between them. Germline assignment: CDR1 LGHDT and CDR2 YNNKEL (reference sequence). CDR3 bases: TGTGCCAGCAGCCCGGGAGGGCAGCAGGAATCACCCCTCCACTTT. Translating it yields CASSPGGQQESPLHF.

This clone has just a few counts. This chain connects TRBV7-2 to TRBJ2-5; D is unclear. Deletions cut 3 bases from V and 3 bases from J, with 8 bases between. The germline CDR1 and CDR2 sequences are SGHTA and FQGNSA. The CDR3 runs 13 residues. The CDR3 DNA reads as TGTGCCAGCAGCTTTGGGCCAAAAGAGACCCAGTACTTC. Protein product: CASSFGPKETQYF.

The V and J genes are TRBV2 and TRBJ2-2; D gene unclear. Germline CDR1 is SNHLY and CDR2 is FYNNEI. V lost 5 bases and J lost 2, with 3 bases in between. This CDR3 has 12 residues. CDR3 in DNA: TGTGCCAGCAGTACTAACACCGGGGAGCTGTTTTTT. Its protein is CASSTNTGELFF.

The rearrangement joins TRBV30 to TRBJ2-2; tentative D call: TRBD1 (6 bases). Per germline, CDR1 GTSNPN and CDR2 SVGIG (reference sequence). Between the trimmed V and J ends, which lost 4 bases and 7 bases, there was a span of 13 bases. The length of the CDR3 is 13 residues. This chain's CDR3 is CAWNRDVDGELFF. The CDR3 DNA reads TGTGCCTGGAACAGGGATGTGGACGGGGAGCTGTTTTTT.

V gene TRBV6-1 combines with J gene TRBJ2-1; D might be TRBD1 (6 bases). The V and J ends lost 3 bases and 2 bases respectively, with 11 bases between them. This CDR3 comprises 15 residues. CDR1 and CDR2 from the germline V gene are MNHNS and SASEGT. CDR3 in DNA: TGTGCCAGCAGTGATCCGGGACAAGCCTACAATGAGCAGTTCTTC. It translates to CASSDPGQAYNEQFF.

V is TRBV13 and J is TRBJ2-7; a possible D gene is TRBD2 (5 bases). CDR3 length: 14 residues. Trimming stripped 0 bases from V and 5 bases from J, with 11 bases between. The V gene's germline CDR1 is PRHDT and CDR2 FYEKMQ (reference sequence). CDR3 in DNA: TGTGCCAGCAGCTTAGGAGGGAGACCCGACGAGCAGTACTTC. It specifies CASSLGGRPDEQYF.

This clone was seen only once. The chain employs TRBV5-1 and TRBJ2-1; 8 nucleotides match TRBD1. Losses at the gene ends were 4 bases for V and 5 bases for J; bases not matched to a gene: 14. Germline CDR1 is SGHRS and CDR2 is YFSETQ. CDR3 length equals 17 residues. The CDR3 reads CASSLRDRTERNNEQFF. The CDR3 nucleotides are TGCGCCAGCAGCCTACGGGACAGGACAGAGCGAAACAATGAGCAGTTCTTC.

V and J are TRBV5-6 and TRBJ2-7; 7 bases are a match to TRBD1. Germline-derived CDR1 and CDR2 are SGHDT and YYEEEE. J gave up 2 bases and V 4 bases, and 12 bases lay outside the gene matches. This CDR3 comprises 16 residues. This CDR3 reads CASSPDGTEVTYEQYF. In DNA, the CDR3 is TGTGCCAGCAGCCCGGACGGGACAGAAGTCACCTACGAGCAGTACTTC.

This clone was detected once. The J gene is TRBJ2-5, the V gene TRBV24-1; 12 positions match TRBD1. The CDR3 is 16 amino acids. Trimming at V came to 4 bases and at J to 5 bases, leaving 7 bases not matched to a gene. Looked up from germline, CDR1 is KGHDR and CDR2 is SFDVKD. CDR3 nucleotide sequence: TGTGCCACCAGTGACCACCGGGACAGGGGGCGCGAGACCCAGTACTTC. It specifies CATSDHRDRGRETQYF.

The chain uses TRBV11-2 and TRBJ1-1; D is uncertain. This CDR3 comprises 14 residues. The germline V and J ends were trimmed by 1 base and 4 bases, with 10 bases remaining between them. Per the germline V gene, CDR1 is SGHAT and CDR2 is FQNNGV. CDR3 bases: TGTGCCAGCAGCTTAGTCGAGGGCATCACTGAAGCTTTCTTT. This encodes CASSLVEGITEAFF.

The chain links TRBV9 to TRBJ1-5, with 7 bases aligning to TRBD1. This CDR3 spans 19 amino acids. Looked up from germline, CDR1 is SGDLS and CDR2 is YYNGEE. V dropped 0 bases and J dropped 3; count of bases not matched to a gene: 15. CDR3 sequence (DNA): TGTGCCAGCAGCGTAGCTCGAAAGGGGGCCGCCTCCCTCAATCAGCCCCAGCATTTT. This sequence encodes CASSVARKGAASLNQPQHF.